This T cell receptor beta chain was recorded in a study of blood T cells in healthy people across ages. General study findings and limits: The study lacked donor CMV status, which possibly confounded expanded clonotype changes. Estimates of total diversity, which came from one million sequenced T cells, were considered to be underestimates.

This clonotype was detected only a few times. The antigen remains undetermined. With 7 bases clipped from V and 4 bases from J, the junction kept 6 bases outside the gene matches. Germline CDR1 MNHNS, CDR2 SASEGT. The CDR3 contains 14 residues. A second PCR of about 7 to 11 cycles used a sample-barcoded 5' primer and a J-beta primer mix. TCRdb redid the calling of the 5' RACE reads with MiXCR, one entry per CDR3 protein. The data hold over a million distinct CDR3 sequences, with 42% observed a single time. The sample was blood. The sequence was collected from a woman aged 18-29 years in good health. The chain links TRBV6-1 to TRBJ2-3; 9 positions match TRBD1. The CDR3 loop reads CASTKGQGPDTQYF. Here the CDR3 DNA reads TGTGCCAGCACCAAAGGACAGGGGCCAGATACGCAGTATTTT.